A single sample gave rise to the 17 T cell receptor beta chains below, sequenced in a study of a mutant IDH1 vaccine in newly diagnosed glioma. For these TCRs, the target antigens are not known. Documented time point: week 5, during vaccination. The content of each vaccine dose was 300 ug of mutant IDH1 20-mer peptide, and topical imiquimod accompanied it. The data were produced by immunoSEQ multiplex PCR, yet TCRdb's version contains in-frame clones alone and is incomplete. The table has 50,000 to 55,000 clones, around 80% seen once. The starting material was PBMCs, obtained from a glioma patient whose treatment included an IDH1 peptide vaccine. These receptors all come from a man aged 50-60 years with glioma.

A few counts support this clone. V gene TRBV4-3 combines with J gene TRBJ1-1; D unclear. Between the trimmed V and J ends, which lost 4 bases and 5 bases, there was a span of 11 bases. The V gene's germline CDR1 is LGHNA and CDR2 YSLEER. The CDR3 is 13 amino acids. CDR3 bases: TGCGCCAGCAGCCGAGTAGGAGGGACTGAAGCTTTCTTT. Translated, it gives CASSRVGGTEAFF.

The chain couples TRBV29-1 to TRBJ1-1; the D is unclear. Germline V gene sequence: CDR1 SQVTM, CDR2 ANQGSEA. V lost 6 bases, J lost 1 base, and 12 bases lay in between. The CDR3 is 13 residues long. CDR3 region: CSVQGHPNTEAFF. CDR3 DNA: TGCAGCGTCCAAGGGCACCCGAACACTGAAGCTTTCTTT.

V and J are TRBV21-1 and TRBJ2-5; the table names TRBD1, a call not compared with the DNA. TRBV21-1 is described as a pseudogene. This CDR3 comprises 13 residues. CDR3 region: CARPWQVQETQYF. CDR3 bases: TGTGCCAGGCCATGGCAGGTTCAAGAGACCCAGTACTTC.

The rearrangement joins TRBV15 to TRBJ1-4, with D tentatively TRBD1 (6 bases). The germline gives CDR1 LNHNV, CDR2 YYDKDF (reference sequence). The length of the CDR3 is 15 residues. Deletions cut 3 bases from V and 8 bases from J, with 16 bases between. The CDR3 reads CATSRPQGLREKLFF. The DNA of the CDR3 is TGTGCCACCAGCAGGCCCCAGGGGTTACGGGAAAAACTGTTTTTT.

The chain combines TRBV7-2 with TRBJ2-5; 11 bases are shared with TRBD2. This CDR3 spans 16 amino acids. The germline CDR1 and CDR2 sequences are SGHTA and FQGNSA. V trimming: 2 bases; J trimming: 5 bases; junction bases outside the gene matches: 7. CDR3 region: CASSLNHLAGGETQYF. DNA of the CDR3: TGTGCCAGCAGCTTAAATCATCTAGCGGGGGGTGAGACCCAGTACTTC.

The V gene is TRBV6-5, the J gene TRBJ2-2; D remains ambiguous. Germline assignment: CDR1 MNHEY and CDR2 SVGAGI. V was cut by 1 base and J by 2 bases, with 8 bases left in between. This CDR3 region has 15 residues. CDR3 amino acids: CASSYWSDNTGELFF. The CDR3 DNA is TGTGCCAGCAGTTACTGGTCAGACAACACCGGGGAGCTGTTTTTT.

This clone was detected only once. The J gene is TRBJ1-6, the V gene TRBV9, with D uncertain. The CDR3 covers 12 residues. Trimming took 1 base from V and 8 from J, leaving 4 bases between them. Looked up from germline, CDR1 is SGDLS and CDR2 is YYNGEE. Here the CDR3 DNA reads TGTGCCAGCAGCGTAAGAGATTCACCCCTCCACTTT. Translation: CASSVRDSPLHF.

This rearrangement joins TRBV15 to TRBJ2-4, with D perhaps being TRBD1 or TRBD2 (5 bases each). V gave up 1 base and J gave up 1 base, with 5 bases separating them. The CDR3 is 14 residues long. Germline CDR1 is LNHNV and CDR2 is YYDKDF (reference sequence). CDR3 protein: CATSRGGAKNIQYF. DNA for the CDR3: TGTGCCACCAGCAGAGGGGGGGCCAAAAACATTCAGTACTTC. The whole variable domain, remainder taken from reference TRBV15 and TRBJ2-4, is DAMVIQNPRYQVTQFGKPVTLSCSQTLNHNVMYWYQQKSSQAPKLLFHYYDKDFNNEADTPDNFQSRRPNTSFCFLDIRSPGLGDTAMYLCATSRGGAKNIQYFGAGTRLSVL.

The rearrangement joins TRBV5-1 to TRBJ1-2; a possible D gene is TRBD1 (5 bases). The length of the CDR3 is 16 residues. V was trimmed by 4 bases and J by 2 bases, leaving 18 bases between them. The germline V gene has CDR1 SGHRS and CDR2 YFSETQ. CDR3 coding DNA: TGCGCCAGCAGCCCCTCCGCAGGGTCGGGGAACTATGGCTACACCTTC. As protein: CASSPSAGSGNYGYTF.

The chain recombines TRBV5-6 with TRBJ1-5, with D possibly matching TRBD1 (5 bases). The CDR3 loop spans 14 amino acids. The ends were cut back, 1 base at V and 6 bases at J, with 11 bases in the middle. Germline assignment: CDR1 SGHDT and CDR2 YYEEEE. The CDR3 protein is CASSLFGDGQPQHF. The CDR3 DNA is TGTGCCAGCAGCTTGTTTGGGGACGGTCAGCCCCAGCATTTT.

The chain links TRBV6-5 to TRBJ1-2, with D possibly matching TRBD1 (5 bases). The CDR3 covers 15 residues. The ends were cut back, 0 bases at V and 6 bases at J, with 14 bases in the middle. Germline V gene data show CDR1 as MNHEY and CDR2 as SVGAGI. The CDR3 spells CASSYSTTGVNGYTF. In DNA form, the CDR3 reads TGTGCCAGCAGTTACTCGACAACGGGGGTAAATGGCTACACCTTC.

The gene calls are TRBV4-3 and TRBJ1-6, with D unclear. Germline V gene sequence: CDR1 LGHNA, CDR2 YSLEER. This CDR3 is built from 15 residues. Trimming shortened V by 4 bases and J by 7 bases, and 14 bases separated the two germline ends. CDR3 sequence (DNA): TGCGCCAGCAGCCCGGCGCCACCGGGAAATTCACCCCTCCACTTT. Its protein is CASSPAPPGNSPLHF.

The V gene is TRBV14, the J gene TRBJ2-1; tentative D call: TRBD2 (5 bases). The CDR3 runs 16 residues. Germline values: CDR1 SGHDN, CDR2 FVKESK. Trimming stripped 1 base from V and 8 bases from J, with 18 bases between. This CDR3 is CASSQVSGLTEDEQFF. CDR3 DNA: TGTGCCAGCAGCCAAGTATCTGGACTGACCGAGGATGAGCAGTTCTTC. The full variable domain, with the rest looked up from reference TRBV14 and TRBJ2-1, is EAGVTQFPSHSVIEKGQTVTLRCDPISGHDNLYWYRRVMGKEIKFLLHFVKESKQDESGMPNNRFLAERTGGTYSTLKVQPAELEDSGVYFCASSQVSGLTEDEQFFGPGTRLTVL.

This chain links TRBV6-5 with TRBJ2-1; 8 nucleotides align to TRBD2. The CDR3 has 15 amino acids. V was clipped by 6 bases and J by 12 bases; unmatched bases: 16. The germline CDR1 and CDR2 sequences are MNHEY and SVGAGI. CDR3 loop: CASRNSGEWEGGQFF. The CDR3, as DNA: TGTGCCAGCAGAAATAGCGGGGAGTGGGAGGGAGGGCAGTTCTTC.

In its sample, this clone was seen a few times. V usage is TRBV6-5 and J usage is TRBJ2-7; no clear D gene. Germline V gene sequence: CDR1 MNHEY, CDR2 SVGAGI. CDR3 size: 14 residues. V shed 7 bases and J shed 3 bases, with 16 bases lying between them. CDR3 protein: CASTYDDINYEQYF. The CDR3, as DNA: TGTGCCAGCACCTACGACGACATCAACTACGAGCAGTACTTC.

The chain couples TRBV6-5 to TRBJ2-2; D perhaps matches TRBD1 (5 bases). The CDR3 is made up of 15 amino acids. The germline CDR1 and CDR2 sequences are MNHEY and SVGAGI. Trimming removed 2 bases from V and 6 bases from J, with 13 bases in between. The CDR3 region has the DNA TGTGCCAGCAGTTACAGGACACGGGTGGCCGGGGAGCTGTTTTTT. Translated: CASSYRTRVAGELFF.

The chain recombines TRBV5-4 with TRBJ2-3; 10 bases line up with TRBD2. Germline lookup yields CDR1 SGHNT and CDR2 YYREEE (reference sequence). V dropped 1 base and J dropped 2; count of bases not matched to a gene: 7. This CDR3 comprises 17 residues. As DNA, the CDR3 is TGTGCCAGCAGCTTGTTTTTAGCGGGGGGTCACACAGATACGCAGTATTTT. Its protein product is CASSLFLAGGHTDTQYF.